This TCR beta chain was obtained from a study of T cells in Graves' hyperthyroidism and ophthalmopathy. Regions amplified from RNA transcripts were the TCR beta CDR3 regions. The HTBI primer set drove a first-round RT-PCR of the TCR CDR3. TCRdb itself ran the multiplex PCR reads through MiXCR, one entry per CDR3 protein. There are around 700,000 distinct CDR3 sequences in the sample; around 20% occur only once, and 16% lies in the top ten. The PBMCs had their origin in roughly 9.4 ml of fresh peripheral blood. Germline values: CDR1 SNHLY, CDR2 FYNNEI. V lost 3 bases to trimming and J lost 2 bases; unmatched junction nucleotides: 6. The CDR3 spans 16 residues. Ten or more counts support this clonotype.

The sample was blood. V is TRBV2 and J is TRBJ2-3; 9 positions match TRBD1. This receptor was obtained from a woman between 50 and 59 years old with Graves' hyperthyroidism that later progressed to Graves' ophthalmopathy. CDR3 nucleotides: TGTGCCAGCAGTGACCCCCGGGACAGGGACACAGATACGCAGTATTTT. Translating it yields CASSDPRDRDTDTQYF.